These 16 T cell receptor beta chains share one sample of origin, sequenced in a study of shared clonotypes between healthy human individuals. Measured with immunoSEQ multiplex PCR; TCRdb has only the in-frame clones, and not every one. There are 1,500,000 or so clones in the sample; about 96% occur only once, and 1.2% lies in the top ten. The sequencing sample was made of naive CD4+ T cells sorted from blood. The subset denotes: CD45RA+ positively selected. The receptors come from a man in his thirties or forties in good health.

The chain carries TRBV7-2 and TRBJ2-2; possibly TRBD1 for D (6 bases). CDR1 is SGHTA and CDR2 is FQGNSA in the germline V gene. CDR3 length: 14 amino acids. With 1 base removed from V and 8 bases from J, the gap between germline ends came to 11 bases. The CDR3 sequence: CASSLVQGTGELFF. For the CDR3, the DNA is TGTGCCAGCAGCTTAGTACAGGGAACTGGGGAGCTGTTTTTT.

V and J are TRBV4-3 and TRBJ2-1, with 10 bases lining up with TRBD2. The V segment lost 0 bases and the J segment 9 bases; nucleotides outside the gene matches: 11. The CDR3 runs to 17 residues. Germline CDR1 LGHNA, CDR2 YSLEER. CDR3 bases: TGCGCCAGCAGCCAAGATCTAAGGCTAGCGGGAGTTGGTGAGCAGTTCTTC. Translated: CASSQDLRLAGVGEQFF.

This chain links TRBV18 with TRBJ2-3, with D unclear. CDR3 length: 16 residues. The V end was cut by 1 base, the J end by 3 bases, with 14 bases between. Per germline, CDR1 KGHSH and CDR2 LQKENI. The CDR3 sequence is CASSPQGWVVTDTQYF. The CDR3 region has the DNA TGTGCCAGCTCACCACAAGGTTGGGTGGTTACAGATACGCAGTATTTT.

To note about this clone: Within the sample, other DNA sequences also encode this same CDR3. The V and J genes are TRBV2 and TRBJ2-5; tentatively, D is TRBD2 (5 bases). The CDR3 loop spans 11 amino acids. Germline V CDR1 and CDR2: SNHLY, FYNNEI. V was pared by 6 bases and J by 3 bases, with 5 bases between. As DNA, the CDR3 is TGTGCCAGCAGGCGGGAAGAGACCCAGTACTTC. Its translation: CASRREETQYF.

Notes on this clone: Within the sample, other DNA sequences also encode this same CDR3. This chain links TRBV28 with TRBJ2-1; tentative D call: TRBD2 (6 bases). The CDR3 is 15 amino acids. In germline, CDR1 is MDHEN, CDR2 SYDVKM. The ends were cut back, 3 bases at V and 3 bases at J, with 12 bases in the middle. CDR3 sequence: CASSLGGSLYNEQFF. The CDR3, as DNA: TGTGCCAGCAGTTTGGGGGGTTCCCTCTACAATGAGCAGTTCTTC. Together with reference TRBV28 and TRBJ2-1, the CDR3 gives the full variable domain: DVKVTQSSRYLVKRTGEKVFLECVQDMDHENMFWYRQDPGLGLRLIYFSYDVKMKEKGDIPEGYSVSREKKERFSLILESASTNQTSMYLCASSLGGSLYNEQFFGPGTRLTVL.

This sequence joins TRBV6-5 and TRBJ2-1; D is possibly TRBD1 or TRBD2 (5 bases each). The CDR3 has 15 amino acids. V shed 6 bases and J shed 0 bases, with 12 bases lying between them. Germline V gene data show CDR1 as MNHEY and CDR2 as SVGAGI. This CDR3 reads CASSMGPNSYNEQFF. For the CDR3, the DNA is TGTGCCAGCAGCATGGGACCGAACTCCTACAATGAGCAGTTCTTC.

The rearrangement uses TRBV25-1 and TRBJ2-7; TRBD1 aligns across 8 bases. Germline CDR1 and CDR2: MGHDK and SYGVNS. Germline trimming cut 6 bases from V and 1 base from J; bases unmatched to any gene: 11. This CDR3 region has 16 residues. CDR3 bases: TGTGCCAGCAGAGGAACCGGACAGGGCTTTTCCTACGAGCAGTACTTC. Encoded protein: CASRGTGQGFSYEQYF.

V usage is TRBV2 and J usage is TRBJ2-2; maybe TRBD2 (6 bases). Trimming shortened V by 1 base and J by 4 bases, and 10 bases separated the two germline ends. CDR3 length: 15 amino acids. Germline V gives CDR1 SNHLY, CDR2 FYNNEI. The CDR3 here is CASSEVAEITGELFF. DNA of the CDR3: TGTGCCAGCAGTGAAGTAGCGGAAATCACCGGGGAGCTGTTTTTT. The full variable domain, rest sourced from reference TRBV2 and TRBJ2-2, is EPEVTQTPSHQVTQMGQEVILRCVPISNHLYFYWYRQILGQKVEFLVSFYNNEISEKSEIFDDQFSVERPDGSNFTLKIRSTKLEDSAMYFCASSEVAEITGELFFGEGSRLTVL.

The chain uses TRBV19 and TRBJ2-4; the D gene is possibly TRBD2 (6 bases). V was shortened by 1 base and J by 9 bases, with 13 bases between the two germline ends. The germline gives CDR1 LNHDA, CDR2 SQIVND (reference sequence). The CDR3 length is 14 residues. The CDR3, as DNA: TGTGCCAGTAGTATAGCTGGAGGGCCGGGCATTCAGTACTTC. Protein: CASSIAGGPGIQYF.

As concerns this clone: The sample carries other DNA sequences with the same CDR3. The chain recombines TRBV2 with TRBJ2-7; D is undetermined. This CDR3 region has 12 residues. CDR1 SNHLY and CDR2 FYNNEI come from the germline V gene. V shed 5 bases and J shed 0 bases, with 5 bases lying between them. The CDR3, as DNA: TGTGCCAGCAGTTCCAGCTCCTACGAGCAGTACTTC. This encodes CASSSSSYEQYF.

CDR3 region: CASSPSGLAGMGSSYNEQFF. DNA of the CDR3: TGTGCCAGCTCACCATCGGGACTAGCGGGGATGGGGTCCTCATACAATGAGCAGTTCTTC. The rearrangement uses TRBV18 and TRBJ2-1; 13 positions match TRBD2. The CDR3 is 20 amino acids. The V and J ends lost 2 bases and 4 bases, in that order; junction bases with no gene match: 14. Germline V gene sequence: CDR1 KGHSH, CDR2 LQKENI.

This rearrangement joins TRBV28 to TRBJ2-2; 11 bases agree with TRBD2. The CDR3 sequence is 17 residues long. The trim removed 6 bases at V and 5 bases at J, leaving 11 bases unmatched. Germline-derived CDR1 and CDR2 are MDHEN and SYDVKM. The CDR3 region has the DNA TGTGCCAGCAGCTTTAGCGGGAGGGCCCCTTGGACCGGGGAGCTGTTTTTT. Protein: CASSFSGRAPWTGELFF.

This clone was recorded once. The chain's CDR3 is CASSLGIGEPQHF. The CDR3 DNA sequence: TGTGCCAGCAGCTTAGGTATCGGGGAGCCCCAGCATTTT. This chain links TRBV7-2 with TRBJ1-5; unclear D gene. From germline, CDR1 is SGHTA and CDR2 FQGNSA. This CDR3 spans 13 amino acids. The V gene lost 1 base and the J gene lost 8 bases, with 9 bases spanning the gap.

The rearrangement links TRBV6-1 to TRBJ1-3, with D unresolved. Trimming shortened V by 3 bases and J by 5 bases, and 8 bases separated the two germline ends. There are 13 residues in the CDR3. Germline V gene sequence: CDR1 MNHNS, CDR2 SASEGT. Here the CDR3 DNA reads TGTGCCAGCAGTGAGGACTACAGAAACACCATATATTTT. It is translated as CASSEDYRNTIYF.

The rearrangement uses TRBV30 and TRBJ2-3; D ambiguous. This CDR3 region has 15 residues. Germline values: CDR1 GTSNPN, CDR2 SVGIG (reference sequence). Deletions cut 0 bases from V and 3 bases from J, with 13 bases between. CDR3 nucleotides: TGTGCCTGGAGTGTAACCCGAGGATATACAGATACGCAGTATTTT. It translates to CAWSVTRGYTDTQYF. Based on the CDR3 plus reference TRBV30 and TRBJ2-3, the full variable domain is SQTIHQWPATLVQPVGSPLSLECTVEGTSNPNLYWYRQAAGRGLQLLFYSVGIGQISSEVPQNLSASRPQDRQFILSSKKLLLSDSGFYLCAWSVTRGYTDTQYFGPGTRLTVL.

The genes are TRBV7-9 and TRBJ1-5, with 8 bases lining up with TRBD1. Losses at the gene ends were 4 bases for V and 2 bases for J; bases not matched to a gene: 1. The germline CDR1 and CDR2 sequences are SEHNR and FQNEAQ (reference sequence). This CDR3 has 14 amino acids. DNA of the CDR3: TGTGCCAGCAGCTCGACAGGGGGCAATCAGCCCCAGCATTTT. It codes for CASSSTGGNQPQHF.